This TCR beta chain came from a study of blood T cell repertoires in COVID-19. V was clipped by 3 bases and J by 7 bases, with 6 bases between them. Germline CDR1 reads SEHNR; CDR2 reads FQNEAQ (reference sequence). This CDR3 comprises 11 residues. Clones were read by immunoSEQ multiplex PCR, and TCRdb kept only the in-frame ones, dropping some. The sample has under 300,000 clones, approximately 83% seen once. The source of this sequence is a woman aged 65 to 85 with acute or convalescent COVID-19. The source material was peripheral blood. The chain couples TRBV7-9 to TRBJ1-2; D perhaps matches TRBD1 (5 bases). The CDR3 DNA is TGTGCCAGCAGCTTCGGGGGTGGCTACACCTTC. Translation gives CASSFGGGYTF.